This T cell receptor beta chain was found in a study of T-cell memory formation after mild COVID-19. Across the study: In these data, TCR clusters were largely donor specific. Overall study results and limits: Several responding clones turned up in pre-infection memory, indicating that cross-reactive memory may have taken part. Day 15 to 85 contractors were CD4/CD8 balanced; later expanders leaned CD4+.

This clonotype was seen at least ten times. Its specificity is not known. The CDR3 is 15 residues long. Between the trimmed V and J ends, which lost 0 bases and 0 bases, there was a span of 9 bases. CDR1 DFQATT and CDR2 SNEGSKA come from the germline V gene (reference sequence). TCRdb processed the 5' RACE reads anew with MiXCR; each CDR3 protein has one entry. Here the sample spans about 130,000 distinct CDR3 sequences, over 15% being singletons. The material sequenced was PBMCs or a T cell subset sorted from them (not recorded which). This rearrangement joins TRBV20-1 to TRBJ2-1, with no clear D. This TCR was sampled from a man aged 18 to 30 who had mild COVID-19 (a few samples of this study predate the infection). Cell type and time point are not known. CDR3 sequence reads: CSARDDLSSYNEQFF. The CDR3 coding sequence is TGCAGTGCTAGAGATGATCTTAGCTCCTACAATGAGCAGTTCTTC.